Following are 27 T cell receptor beta chains from one sample sequenced in a study of control samples from healthy donors and cancer patients. The method was immunoSEQ multiplex PCR; TCRdb's version includes in-frame clones alone and lacks a portion of them. Of about 110,000 clones listed, just over 90% are singletons. The specimen sequenced was blood. The receptors derive from a woman aged 18-29 years in good health.

The rearrangement links TRBV6-5 to TRBJ2-3; maybe TRBD1 (6 bases). Germline V gives CDR1 MNHEY, CDR2 SVGAGI. V was shortened by 2 bases and J by 0 bases, with 12 bases between the two germline ends. The CDR3 runs to 16 residues. The CDR3, as DNA: TGTGCCAGCAGTTACAGACAGGACCCTAGCACAGATACGCAGTATTTT. It codes for CASSYRQDPSTDTQYF.

The CDR3 DNA sequence: TGTGCCAGCAACTGGACGGTTAGCACAGATACGCAGTATTTT. Amino acids: CASNWTVSTDTQYF. The chain has TRBV3-1 (or the pseudogene TRBV3-2) and TRBJ2-3; D is uncertain. The germline V gene encodes CDR1 LGHDT and CDR2 YNNKEL (reference sequence). The CDR3 has 14 residues. The V end lost 7 bases, the J end lost 0 bases, and 11 bases lay between the germline ends.

This sequence joins TRBV27 and TRBJ1-1; tentatively, D is TRBD1 (6 bases). With 3 bases removed from V and 8 bases from J, the gap between germline ends came to 22 bases. CDR1 and CDR2 (germline): MNHEY, SMNVEV (reference sequence). The CDR3 runs 16 residues. The CDR3 coding sequence is TGTGCCAGCAGTTTTTTTTTCGGGGTTACCGGGACAGAAGCTTTCTTT. Amino acids: CASSFFFGVTGTEAFF.

This clone was counted once. The chain recombines TRBV12-5 with TRBJ2-5, with 8 bases lining up with TRBD2. The CDR3 runs 14 residues. The V gene's germline CDR1 is LGHNT and CDR2 FRNRAP. V lost 2 bases to trimming and J lost 5 bases; unmatched junction nucleotides: 4. In nucleotides, the CDR3 is TGTGCTAGTGGTTTGAGCGGGGGTGGGGAGACCCAGTACTTC. Translation: CASGLSGGGETQYF.

DNA for the CDR3: TGTGCCAGCAGCCGAGGGCCTTATTACAATGAGCAGTTCTTC. This encodes CASSRGPYYNEQFF. The rearrangement links TRBV3-1 (or the pseudogene TRBV3-2) to TRBJ2-1, with D maybe TRBD2 (5 bases). Trimming removed 4 bases from V and 4 bases from J, with 11 bases in between. The CDR3 contains 14 residues. Germline V lookup: CDR1 LGHDT, CDR2 YNNKEL (reference sequence).

The chain carries TRBV29-1 and TRBJ1-1; D is ambiguous. The CDR3 has 13 residues. Looked up from germline, CDR1 is SQVTM and CDR2 is ANQGSEA. The V and J ends lost 5 bases and 6 bases respectively, with 16 bases between them. CDR3 residues: CSVNLFIGSEAFF. The CDR3 DNA sequence: TGCAGCGTTAACCTGTTTATCGGGTCTGAAGCTTTCTTT.

This clone was seen only once. The J gene is TRBJ2-7, the V gene TRBV6-1, with 10 positions matching TRBD1. This CDR3 is 14 amino acids long. V gave up 6 bases and J gave up 1 base; unmatched junction bases: 3. Germline V gene sequence: CDR1 MNHNS, CDR2 SASEGT. Here the CDR3 DNA reads TGTGCCAGCAGACGACAGGGGGCATCCTACGAGCAGTACTTC. Translating it yields CASRRQGASYEQYF.

V and J are TRBV4-3 and TRBJ1-5; a possible D gene is TRBD1 (5 bases). This CDR3 is built from 16 residues. V was trimmed by 0 bases and J by 4 bases, leaving 13 bases between them. Germline-derived CDR1 and CDR2 are LGHNA and YSLEER. CDR3 sequence reads: CASSQEAGGINQPQHF. In nucleotides, the CDR3 is TGCGCCAGCAGCCAAGAGGCGGGGGGAATTAATCAGCCCCAGCATTTT.

The V call is TRBV4-3, the J call TRBJ1-5; the D is unclear. Germline CDR1 is LGHNA and CDR2 is YSLEER. V shed 0 bases and J shed 9 bases, with 27 bases lying between them. The CDR3 sequence is 19 residues long. CDR3 protein: CASSQEINTGSSVSLPQHF. The CDR3 DNA sequence: TGCGCCAGCAGCCAAGAAATAAATACCGGGTCTTCAGTTTCGTTGCCCCAGCATTTT.

The chain combines TRBV12-2 with TRBJ1-4; the D segment call TRBD1 is taken from the table without a DNA check. TRBV12-2 corresponds to a pseudogene. The CDR3 consists of 19 residues. CDR3 loop: CASRYQTNLPGQLNEKLFF. In nucleotides, the CDR3 is TGTGCAAGTCGCTACCAAACAAACCTACCGGGACAGCTAAATGAAAAACTGTTTTTT.

V is TRBV6-2 or TRBV6-3 and J is TRBJ2-1, with 9 bases aligning to TRBD2. The V gene's germline CDR1 is MNHEY and CDR2 SVGEGT. This CDR3 comprises 17 residues. V shed 0 bases, J shed 6 bases, and the junction held 9 bases outside the gene matches. The DNA of the CDR3 is TGTGCCAGCAGTTACTCGACTACTAGCGGGCCCCTCAATGAGCAGTTCTTC. Translation: CASSYSTTSGPLNEQFF.

V usage is TRBV6-4 and J usage is TRBJ2-5; D might be TRBD1 (7 bases). Per germline, CDR1 MRHNA and CDR2 SNTAGT. The germline V and J ends were trimmed by 3 bases and 3 bases, with 11 bases remaining between them. The CDR3 consists of 14 residues. CDR3 DNA: TGTGCCAGCAGTGAATTCAGGGGGGAAGAGACCCAGTACTTC. It encodes CASSEFRGEETQYF.

The gene calls are TRBV28 and TRBJ1-3; possibly TRBD1 for D (5 bases). Per the germline V gene, CDR1 is MDHEN and CDR2 is SYDVKM. Trimming pared 10 bases from V and 5 bases from J, leaving 15 bases between. The CDR3 has 13 residues. CDR3 amino acids: CATAVQGRNTIYF. The CDR3 DNA reads TGTGCCACGGCGGTCCAGGGAAGAAACACCATATATTTT.

V is TRBV3-1 (or the pseudogene TRBV3-2) and J is TRBJ2-2; no clear D. The CDR3 totals 13 residues. Trimming took off 1 base at V and 8 bases at J, with 8 bases between the two ends. Germline V lookup: CDR1 LGHDT, CDR2 YNNKEL (reference sequence). CDR3 nucleotides: TGTGCCAGCAGCCAAGGCAGAGCTGGGGAGCTGTTTTTT. Amino acids: CASSQGRAGELFF.

J is TRBJ2-7 and V is TRBV29-1, with a tentative D call TRBD1 (5 bases). In germline, CDR1 is SQVTM, CDR2 ANQGSEA. Trimming cost V 2 bases and J 6 bases, with 8 bases left between them. The CDR3 consists of 11 residues. The chain's CDR3 is CSVEQGAEQYF. In DNA, the CDR3 is TGCAGCGTTGAACAGGGCGCCGAGCAGTACTTC.

The chain combines TRBV7-9 with TRBJ1-6; the D is unclear. Trimming left V 1 base short and J 10 bases short, with 14 bases between. This CDR3 is built from 15 residues. CDR1 and CDR2 (germline): SEHNR, FQNEAQ (reference sequence). The CDR3 is CASSLEATKRSPLHF. In DNA, the CDR3 is TGTGCCAGCAGCTTAGAGGCGACAAAACGATCACCCCTCCACTTT.

The chain combines TRBV10-3 with TRBJ2-7; 11 positions match TRBD2. Germline values: CDR1 ENHRY, CDR2 SYGVKD. The length of the CDR3 is 17 residues. The V gene end was trimmed by 4 bases and the J gene end by 7 bases; junction bases not matched to a gene: 15. The CDR3 reads CAISGSGSGRASGEQYF. The CDR3 nucleotides are TGTGCCATCAGTGGTAGTGGTAGCGGGAGGGCCTCGGGGGAGCAGTACTTC.

J is TRBJ2-7 and V is TRBV24-1, with D perhaps being TRBD1 or TRBD2 (6 bases each). V lost 7 bases to trimming and J lost 4 bases, with 16 bases between them. The CDR3 contains 14 residues. CDR1 is KGHDR and CDR2 is SFDVKD in the germline V gene. The CDR3 sequence is CATRGGGTFYEQYF. The CDR3 DNA reads as TGTGCCACCAGGGGGGGCGGCACCTTTTACGAGCAGTACTTC.

The chain links TRBV6-2 or TRBV6-3 to TRBJ2-1, with D perhaps being TRBD1 or TRBD2 (7 bases each). CDR1 is MNHEY and CDR2 is SVGEGT in the germline V gene. The CDR3 totals 16 residues. Trimming pared 0 bases from V and 8 bases from J, leaving 17 bases between. CDR3 bases: TGTGCCAGCAGTTACTCGGGAGGGGGCGATTTTTATGAGCAGTTCTTC. It specifies CASSYSGGGDFYEQFF.

In DNA form, the CDR3 reads TGTGCCAGCAGCTTGAGCGGGACAGACTTCTCTGGGGCCAACGTCCTGACTTTC. Its protein product is CASSLSGTDFSGANVLTF. The gene calls are TRBV7-8 and TRBJ2-6; TRBD1 or TRBD2 may be the D gene (7 bases each). This CDR3 is 18 amino acids long. Germline V gene sequence: CDR1 SGHVS, CDR2 FQNEAQ. V lost 3 bases and J lost 0, with 15 bases in between.

CDR3 bases: TGTGCCAGCTCACCCCTCGGCCTTGGTACCGGGGAGCTGTTTTTT. Amino acids: CASSPLGLGTGELFF. The V call is TRBV18, the J call TRBJ2-2; unclear D gene. The V and J ends lost 3 bases and 5 bases respectively, with 13 bases between them. The CDR3 extends over 15 amino acids. Per germline, CDR1 KGHSH and CDR2 LQKENI.

This clone was observed once. The chain is built from TRBV20-1 and TRBJ2-1; 9 nucleotides line up with TRBD2. CDR1 is DFQATT and CDR2 is SNEGSKA in the germline V gene (reference sequence). The CDR3 is 15 amino acids. V was pared by 3 bases and J by 5 bases, with 8 bases of the junction left unmatched. CDR3 sequence (DNA): TGCAGTGCTAGTACTAGCGGGCGTTATCACAATGAGCAGTTCTTC. It specifies CSASTSGRYHNEQFF.

J is TRBJ2-3 and V is TRBV6-1; D may be TRBD2 (6 bases). Trimming shortened V by 1 base and J by 4 bases, and 18 bases separated the two germline ends. Germline assignment: CDR1 MNHNS and CDR2 SASEGT. The CDR3 is made up of 17 amino acids. CDR3 residues: CASSEVDSRGVPDTQYF. In DNA form, the CDR3 reads TGTGCCAGCAGTGAAGTCGATAGCCGCGGGGTCCCAGATACGCAGTATTTT.

This chain joins TRBV7-9 and TRBJ2-7; D gene unclear. The CDR3 runs to 14 residues. Deletions cut 4 bases from V and 11 bases from J, with 21 bases between. From germline, CDR1 is SEHNR and CDR2 FQNEAQ (reference sequence). CDR3: CASSSSLAPGGKYF. The CDR3 bases are TGTGCCAGCAGCTCCTCGTTAGCCCCCGGCGGAAAGTACTTC.

V and J are TRBV12-5 and TRBJ1-1; D unresolved. V shed 5 bases and J shed 0 bases, with 16 bases lying between them. There are 16 residues in the CDR3. Looked up from germline, CDR1 is LGHNT and CDR2 is FRNRAP. This CDR3 reads CASGPNPPAMNTEAFF. The CDR3 DNA sequence: TGTGCTAGTGGTCCAAACCCTCCCGCCATGAACACTGAAGCTTTCTTT.

The chain has TRBV7-2 and TRBJ2-1; perhaps TRBD1 as D (6 bases). Germline V gives CDR1 SGHTA, CDR2 FQGNSA. The CDR3 runs 15 residues. V lost 1 base and J 1 base, leaving 8 bases between the germline ends. In DNA, the CDR3 is TGTGCCAGCAGCTTAGGCGACAGGTCCTACAATGAGCAGTTCTTC. It is translated as CASSLGDRSYNEQFF.

This chain links TRBV24-1 with TRBJ1-1; TRBD1 matches at 9 bases. This CDR3 comprises 16 residues. With V trimmed by 5 bases and J by 4 bases, 10 bases remained unmatched. CDR1 and CDR2 (germline): KGHDR, SFDVKD. The CDR3 loop reads CATSGRDRVGGTEAFF. CDR3 sequence (DNA): TGTGCCACCAGTGGCCGGGACAGGGTTGGGGGCACTGAAGCTTTCTTT.